This T cell receptor (beta chain) was found in a study of shared clonotypes between healthy human individuals. Repertoires were generated with immunoSEQ multiplex PCR, while TCRdb's copy carries only in-frame clones and drops some. The sample lists a few million clones; around nine tenths were seen once. The sequence was collected from a man aged 18 to 30 in good health. The sample comprised naive CD4+ T cells sorted from blood. Subset meaning: CD45RA+ positively selected.

The CDR3 region has the DNA TGTGCCAGCAGCTATACAGGGGGCGTAGCTAATGAAAAACTGTTTTTT. Amino acids: CASSYTGGVANEKLFF. This chain connects TRBV5-4 to TRBJ1-4; 9 positions agree with TRBD1. With 3 bases clipped from V and 3 bases from J, the junction kept 6 bases outside the gene matches. The CDR3 is made up of 16 amino acids. Looked up from germline, CDR1 is SGHNT and CDR2 is YYREEE (reference sequence).